This record concerns one T cell receptor (beta chain) sequence. This clonotype was detected only a few times. Its antigen has not been determined. No quality values exist for individual bases; no much larger clone is one base distant. For sequencing, an Illumina HiSeq 1500 was employed. Starting from the raw public reads, TCRdb applied fastp trimming at Q25, assembled clones with MiXCR and retained in-frame beta chains. Each record represents a unique CDR3 protein, reported with the most common genes and DNA among its rows. In all, the sample holds approximately 490,000 distinct CDR3 sequences, and about 10% of those were seen once. Clones ranked in the top ten supply 9.5% to 13% of the sample. This entry is derived from a study of T cell repertoires in cytomegalovirus infection (dated by TCRdb to about 2019). Describing the broader study: Because public TCR beta signatures pointed to carriage of CMV infection together with the matching HLA type, the HLA type of each donor mattered for the analysis. Paper-wide results and their limitations: In both this cohort and an independent approximately 350-donor cohort, the cumulative frequency of public TCR beta family members distinguished carriers of CMV infection plus the relevant HLA type. In the ex vivo response, HLA-C-restricted CMV-specific TCR beta clonotypes were dominant, and in two of eight donors the single most frequent clonotype came from this HLA-C-restricted group.

In the germline V gene, CDR1 corresponds to SNHLY and CDR2 to FYNNEI. The CDR3, from cysteine to phenylalanine, totals 12 residues. Only CDR3 DNA is held: 36 bases, read in frame from base 1. V trim: 10 bases; J trim: 6 bases; unmatched bases: 6. The TCR sequence derives from a human donor in good health (CMV status not recorded). Some clones in this sample may be carry-over from other donors' samples. Sequenced input: PBMCs. Recombination joined TRBV2 with TRBJ2-1; 7 central bases correspond to TRBD1. Here the CDR3 is given as CATNTGVNEQFF. The nucleotide sequence reads TGTGCCACCAACACAGGGGTCAATGAGCAGTTCTTC.